This T cell receptor (beta chain) was identified during a study of cytomegalovirus exposure and HLA in healthy donors. Comment on this clone: The antigen is not known.

This CDR3 is 15 amino acids long. Losses at the gene ends were 4 bases for V and 4 bases for J; bases not matched to a gene: 7. Looked up from germline, CDR1 is SGHVS and CDR2 is FNYEAQ. The PCR was carried out with 60 Vbeta primers and 13 Jbeta primers. Produced via immunoSEQ multiplex PCR; TCRdb's table is partial and in-frame only. The table lists over 95,000 clones, over 55% of them singletons. Overall study findings and caveats: In a later analysis, at a false discovery rate of 0.05, fewer than 20,000 TCR beta sequences matched HLA alleles. The availability of immune exposure information extended only to CMV serostatus. Researchers counted some 150 TCR beta chains as cytomegalovirus-associated.

The chain has TRBV7-6 and TRBJ2-1, with TRBD2 matching over 7 bases. This clonotype was obtained from a man between 18 and 29 years old in good health and CMV-seropositive. Specimen: PBMCs. The CDR3 coding sequence is TGTGCCAGCAGCTCGTCTAGCGGTGGGTACAATGAGCAGTTCTTC. Translated: CASSSSSGGYNEQFF.